This entry lists 3 T cell receptor beta chains sequenced from one sample in a study of response to subunit inactivated influenza vaccine. Using its own MiXCR run on the RT-PCR reads, TCRdb lists one record per CDR3 protein. This sample yields about 540,000 distinct CDR3 sequences, of which around a quarter are seen a single time; 2.8% belongs to the top ten. These data also featured in a second study, about T cells expressing NK-cell markers. That paper adds: The TCR beta cDNA came from 5'RACE template switching with UMIs.

The material was CD4+ T cells sorted from PBMCs, obtained 11 to 12 days after vaccination. The receptors shown here come from a man aged 50 or older who received an inactivated influenza vaccine.

The V and J genes are TRBV3-1 and TRBJ2-7; TRBD1 matches 9 bases. Per the germline V gene, CDR1 is LGHDT and CDR2 is YNNKEL (reference sequence). This CDR3 is 16 amino acids long. V dropped 1 base and J dropped 5; count of bases not matched to a gene: 9. The CDR3 sequence is CASSQASGTGNHEQYF. The CDR3 DNA follows: TGTGCCAGCAGCCAAGCCTCCGGGACAGGGAACCACGAGCAGTACTTC.

This clonotype showed up just a few times. V and J are TRBV24-1 and TRBJ2-5, with a possible D match to TRBD1 (6 bases). The CDR3 covers 16 residues. Germline V CDR1 and CDR2: KGHDR, SFDVKD. V was shortened by 3 bases and J by 0 bases, with 13 bases between the two germline ends. CDR3 in amino acids: CATSDPRGSYQETQYF. CDR3 nucleotide sequence: TGTGCCACCAGTGATCCCAGGGGATCGTACCAAGAGACCCAGTACTTC.

This clonotype has a handful of counts. The chain links TRBV7-2 to TRBJ1-1; 9 bases are a match to TRBD1. The CDR3 covers 13 residues. Germline V lookup: CDR1 SGHTA, CDR2 FQGNSA. With 4 bases clipped from V and 4 bases from J, the junction kept 1 base outside the gene matches. CDR3 DNA: TGTGCCAGCAGCTGGGGACAGGGCACTGAAGCTTTCTTT. It is translated as CASSWGQGTEAFF.